This note documents a single T cell receptor (beta chain) sequence. The target antigen is unknown. The PCR used 60 Vbeta and 13 Jbeta primers. Original data processing: Later work found 80 million or so unique TCR beta chains, with approximately 12 million shared. The data were produced by immunoSEQ multiplex PCR, yet TCRdb's version contains in-frame clones alone and is incomplete. V and J calls and clone size are given by that table; D and trimming were obtained from the DNA. The repertoire includes approximately 190,000 clones, 82% of them detected once, and approximately 6.5% sits in the top ten. The entry originates in a study of cytomegalovirus exposure and HLA in healthy donors. The CDR3 runs to 14 residues. V lost 4 bases, J lost 7 bases, and 16 bases lay in between. Germline-derived CDR1 and CDR2 are LGHNA and YSLEER. Study observations and caveats: The study had only CMV serostatus as immune exposure information. Exclusion as indistinguishable affected some V segments, including TRBV6-2 and TRBV6-3. Fewer N-insertions than the approximately 680-donor mean were reportedly shown by an Asian-associated ancestry cluster in a later analysis.

The TCR comes from a woman in her fifties or sixties in good health and CMV-seropositive. Sequencing was performed on PBMCs. V is TRBV4-3 and J is TRBJ1-2; weak D call: TRBD1 (6 bases). The CDR3 loop reads CASSPDRLVGGYTF. The CDR3 DNA follows: TGCGCCAGCAGCCCAGACAGGCTTGTCGGTGGCTACACCTTC.